Detailed here is one T cell receptor beta chain. The antigen is undetermined. The data originate from a study of T-cell memory formation after mild COVID-19. The 5'RACE method, run with constant-segment primers, produced TCR alpha and TCR beta cDNA libraries (carrying sample barcodes and UMIs). TCRdb re-analysed the 5' RACE reads in MiXCR, keeping a single row per CDR3 protein. The profile shows 550,000 to 700,000 distinct CDR3 sequences, more than 15% of them singletons. Germline V gene lookup returns CDR1 SGHRS and CDR2 YFSETQ. With 3 bases clipped from V and 1 base from J, the junction kept 8 bases outside the gene matches. This CDR3 spans 16 amino acids. Study-wide results and limits: Shrinking CD4+ clones were chiefly CM and EM; CD8+ ones were chiefly EMRA. Pre-infection memory carried some responding clones, suggesting that cross-reactive memory joined.

The clonotype originates from an adult woman who had mild COVID-19 (a few samples of this study predate the infection). Cell type and time point are not known. The V call is TRBV5-1, the J call TRBJ2-7; 9 nucleotides align to TRBD2. The source material was PBMCs or a T cell subset sorted from them (not recorded which). Here the CDR3 DNA reads TGCGCCAGCAGCTCTATAGCGGGGGCCGCATCCTACGAGCAGTACTTC. It yields the protein CASSSIAGAASYEQYF. Full variable domain (outside the CDR3, taken from reference TRBV5-1 and TRBJ2-7): KAGVTQTPRYLIKTRGQQVTLSCSPISGHRSVSWYQQTPGQGLQFLFEYFSETQRNKGNFPGRFSGRQFSNSRSEMNVSTLELGDSALYLCASSSIAGAASYEQYFGPGTRLTVT.